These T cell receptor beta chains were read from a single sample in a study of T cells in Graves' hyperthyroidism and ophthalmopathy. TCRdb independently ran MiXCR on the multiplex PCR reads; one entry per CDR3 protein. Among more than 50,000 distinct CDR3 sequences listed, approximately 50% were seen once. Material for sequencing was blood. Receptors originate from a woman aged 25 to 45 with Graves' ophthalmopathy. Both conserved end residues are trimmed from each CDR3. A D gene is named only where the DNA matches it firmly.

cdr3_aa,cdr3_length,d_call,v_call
AGSGQMNSPFH,11,.,TRBV6-5
ASSLRGKDQETQY,13,.,TRBV28
ASSLARGTSEQF,12,.,TRBV5-8
ASSRTGGATPLH,12,TRBD1,TRBV7-2
ASSPPFNYNEQF,12,.,TRBV13
ASSPRSAGGSANTGELF,17,TRBD2,TRBV7-2
ASSRSVRRGIANVRT,15,TRBD1,TRBV28
SVTGLTNEQY,10,TRBD1,TRBV29-1
ASSSTASSYNEQF,13,.,TRBV5-4
ASGQGPYGYT,10,TRBD1,TRBV7-2
ASSSYGTSTNNEQF,14,TRBD2,TRBV5-8
ASSYSRTGNTEAF,13,TRBD1,TRBV6-5
ASSYGVSQPQH,11,.,TRBV28
ASSIGGPGANVLT,13,.,TRBV19
ASSPDRGKDQH,11,TRBD1,TRBV28
ASSLGDANTEQF,12,.,TRBV5-1
ASSFQGSYEQY,11,.,TRBV7-9
ASSPTGSPNQPQH,13,TRBD1,TRBV5-5
ASSSGTGVSYEQY,13,TRBD1,TRBV7-3
ASSLAGPPYKEQY,13,.,TRBV5-1
ASSQELGGDYNEQF,14,TRBD1,TRBV3-1
ASSALSWTSGSYEQY,15,TRBD2,TRBV2
ASSARTGTEAF,11,.,TRBV19
ASSTGSPLH,9,.,TRBV28
ASGLWGRSGGSPLH,14,.,TRBV27
ASTPQGGYTIY,11,TRBD1,TRBV2
ASSPRDFEEQY,11,.,TRBV5-1
SASTGTGRGAYEQY,14,TRBD1,TRBV20-1
ATSGVGGPEQY,11,.,TRBV24-1
ATHGDKHNEAF,11,.,TRBV10-3
SARAGQPPYEQY,12,.,TRBV20-1
ASSRGFNYEQY,11,TRBD1,TRBV2
ASSKREGYNEQF,12,TRBD2,TRBV7-9
ASRRAGPYNEQF,12,TRBD2,TRBV4-1
ASRYGQGDGYT,11,TRBD1,TRBV5-4
ASSDSETGRGLF,12,TRBD1,TRBV6-4
ASSRGRGGETQY,12,.,TRBV4-1
ASSIEGLAADTQY,13,.,TRBV19
ASSGGGQYTDTQY,13,.,TRBV2
SARGQFLAYEQY,12,TRBD1,TRBV20-1
ASSQDGSSGVGETQY,15,.,TRBV4-1
ASTPDGGLPQH,11,.,TRBV6-2/TRBV6-3
ASSLYEGVAYAF,12,.,TRBV11-1
ASSVHADEQY,10,.,TRBV6-1
ASSSGTSRGTDTQY,14,TRBD2,TRBV5-8
ASSFRIGELF,10,.,TRBV28
ASSPEGGRGTEAF,13,.,TRBV5-1
ASSIGTVPVAF,11,TRBD1,TRBV19
ASSDSNQGGQPQH,13,.,TRBV6-4